This entry describes one TCR beta chain. Its antigen is still unknown. PCR employed 60 Vbeta and 13 Jbeta primers. Method: immunoSEQ multiplex PCR; TCRdb's copy keeps in-frame clones and lacks some. Here the sample spans around 110,000 clones, roughly three quarters being singletons. The sample belongs to a study of cytomegalovirus exposure and HLA in healthy donors. Across the whole study: Early release data held roughly 90 million unique TCRs from HLA-typed donors.

Study-level findings and limits: Further analysis was carried out later, and it showed several of the most significant clusters appearing linked to common viral pathogens. When a later analysis was performed, an Asian-associated ancestry cluster reportedly had fewer N-insertions than the approximately 700-donor mean.

The CDR3 covers 16 residues. Germline V gene data show CDR1 as LGHNA and CDR2 as YNFKEQ. The V end lost 0 bases, the J end lost 0 bases, and 9 bases lay between the germline ends. The sample was PBMCs. The TCR sequence derives from a man younger than 40 in good health and CMV-seropositive. This chain links TRBV4-2 with TRBJ2-1, with D tentatively TRBD2 (6 bases). This CDR3 reads CASSQEGGSSYNEQFF. The CDR3 nucleotides are TGTGCCAGCAGCCAAGAGGGGGGTAGCTCCTACAATGAGCAGTTCTTC.